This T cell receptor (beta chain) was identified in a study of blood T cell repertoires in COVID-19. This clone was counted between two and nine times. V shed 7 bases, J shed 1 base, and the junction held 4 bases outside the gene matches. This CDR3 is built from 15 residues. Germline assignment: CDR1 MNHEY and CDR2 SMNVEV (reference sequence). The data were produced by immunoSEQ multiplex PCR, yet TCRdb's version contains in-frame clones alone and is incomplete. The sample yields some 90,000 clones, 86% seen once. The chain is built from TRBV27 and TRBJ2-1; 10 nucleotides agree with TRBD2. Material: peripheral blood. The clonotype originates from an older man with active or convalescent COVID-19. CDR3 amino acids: CASKTTSGSYNEQFF. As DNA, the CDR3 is TGTGCCAGCAAAACGACTAGCGGGTCCTACAATGAGCAGTTCTTC.